The clone carrying this T cell receptor beta chain came up a few times. Since a much larger clone is just one base distant, this may be a read error. In this CDR3 the conserved last residue, phenylalanine or tryptophan, is missing, so a read error is likely. The data stem from a study of molecular identifiers for immune sequencing clone quantification. V was shortened by 1 base and J by 4 bases, with 12 bases between the two germline ends. Looked up from germline, CDR1 is SGHRS and CDR2 is YFSETQ. The CDR3 is 14 amino acids. TCRdb reprocessed the PCR reads with MiXCR, giving one entry per CDR3 protein. The profile shows some 650,000 distinct CDR3 sequences, 15% to 20% of them singletons.

The receptor was derived from a human donor in good health. Some libraries in this study had Jurkat cell RNA spiked in. The material sequenced was naive CD8+ T cells from blood, with Jurkat cell RNA spiked in. Subset in this sample: FACS-sorted CD8+CD4-CCR7+CD45RA+ naive T cells. The V call is TRBV5-1, the J call TRBJ2-7; tentative D call: TRBD2 (6 bases). CDR3 sequence: CASSLKGLAYEQYL. Here the CDR3 DNA reads TGCGCCAGCAGCTTGAAGGGCCTAGCGTACGAGCAGTACCTC.